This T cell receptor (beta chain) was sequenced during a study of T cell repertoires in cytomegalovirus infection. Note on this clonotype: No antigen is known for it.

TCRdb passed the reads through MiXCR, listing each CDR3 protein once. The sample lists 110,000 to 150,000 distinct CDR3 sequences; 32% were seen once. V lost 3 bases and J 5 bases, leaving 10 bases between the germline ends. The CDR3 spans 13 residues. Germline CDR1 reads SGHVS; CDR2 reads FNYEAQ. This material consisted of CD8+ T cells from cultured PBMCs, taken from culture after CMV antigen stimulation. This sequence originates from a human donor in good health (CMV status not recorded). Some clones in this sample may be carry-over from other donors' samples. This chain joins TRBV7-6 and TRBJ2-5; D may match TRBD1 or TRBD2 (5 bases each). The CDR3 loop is CASSLGTVETQYF. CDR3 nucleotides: TGTGCCAGCAGCTTGGGGACGGTCGAGACCCAGTACTTC.